This T cell receptor (beta chain) emerged from a study of CD8 T cells in ankylosing spondylitis. Notes on the study in general: Earlier studies detected some motif variants in reactive arthritis synovial fluid and blood. One TCR beta motif, made up of under ten highly homologous variants, appeared characteristic of ankylosing spondylitis blood. Clones linked to disease, bearing a CD8+ phenotype, were relatively rare in peripheral blood.

This clonotype was counted a few times. As yet, its antigen is unknown. Germline V gene data show CDR1 as LGHDT and CDR2 as YNNKEL (reference sequence). The CDR3 runs 13 residues. Trimming at V came to 11 bases and at J to 2 bases, leaving 4 bases not matched to a gene. Generation of TCR beta libraries employed quantitative 5'-RACE incorporating molecular barcodes. One entry per CDR3 protein results from TCRdb running MiXCR on the 5' RACE reads. The table includes over 600,000 distinct CDR3 sequences, 15% to 20% detected once. The source material was blood, either unsorted or a sorted T cell fraction (not recorded which). This sequence joins TRBV3-1 and TRBJ2-7; 12 positions match TRBD2. The origin of this receptor is a male donor with ankylosing spondylitis. CDR3 amino acids: CAARTSGTYEQYF. The DNA of the CDR3 is TGTGCCGCACGGACTAGCGGGACCTACGAGCAGTACTTC.